The clone carrying this T cell receptor (beta chain) has only a few counts. With each sample, at least 6 micrograms of total RNA were extracted. A second PCR, run for about 6 to 11 cycles, used a sample-barcoded 5' primer plus a J-beta primer mix. TCRdb processed the 5' RACE reads anew with MiXCR; each CDR3 protein has one entry. The sample has about 560,000 distinct CDR3 sequences, about 28% seen once. The data were obtained in a study of blood T cells in healthy people across ages. Germline CDR1 MNHEY, CDR2 SMNVEV (reference sequence). The CDR3 runs to 12 residues. These data were likewise used in another study, on T cells of mothers and their children. Per that paper: Mothers yielded over 8 million CDR3 reads, children some 3 million each.

The receptor was isolated from a boy between 2 and 10 years old in good health. This sequence joins TRBV27 and TRBJ2-5; 7 bases map to TRBD2. The DNA matches TRBJ2-7 better at its end, which makes the J call doubtful. Sample: blood. CDR3 amino acids: CASSSGENEQYF. The CDR3 coding sequence is TGTGCCAGCTCTAGCGGTGAAAACGAGCAGTACTTC.